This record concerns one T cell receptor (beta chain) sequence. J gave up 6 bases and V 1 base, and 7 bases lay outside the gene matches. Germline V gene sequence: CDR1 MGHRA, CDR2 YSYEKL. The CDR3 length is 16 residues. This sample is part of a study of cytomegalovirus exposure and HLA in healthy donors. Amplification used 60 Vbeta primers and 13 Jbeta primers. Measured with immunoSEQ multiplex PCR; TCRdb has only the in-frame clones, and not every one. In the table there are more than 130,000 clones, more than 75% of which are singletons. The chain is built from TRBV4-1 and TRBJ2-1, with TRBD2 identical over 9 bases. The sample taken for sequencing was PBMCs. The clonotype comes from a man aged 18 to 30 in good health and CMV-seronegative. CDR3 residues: CASSQAAGGPINEQFF. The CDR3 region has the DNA TGCGCCAGCAGCCAAGCGGCGGGAGGGCCGATCAATGAGCAGTTCTTC.